A single sample gave rise to the 3 T cell receptor beta chains below, sequenced in a study of brain T cells in children with intractable seizures (dated by TCRdb to 2020 to 2023). Library prep was done by the immunoSEQ multiplex PCR assay. Drawn from immuneACCESS, this table holds only the in-frame rearrangements with V and J called that TCRdb kept. Clones are partly lost; checked studies trace under half to an unresolved V gene and leave the rest unexplained. A total of hundreds of thousands of clones appear in this sample, over 90% of them only once. The ten largest clones represent 4.5% to 7% of the sample. The time point label here, explained by the study, means: blood from clinic visit 5 months post-surgery; TSC patient then seizure free. This sample comprised peripheral blood, obtained 4 to 5 months after surgery. These receptors were obtained from a boy under two years old with tuberous sclerosis and intractable seizures.

With respect to this clone: The sample holds other DNA sequences that translate to the same CDR3. The V and J genes are TRBV4-1 and TRBJ2-7; 8 bases align to TRBD1. V shed 4 bases and J 7 bases; nucleotides not matched to a gene: 3. Per germline, CDR1 MGHRA and CDR2 YSYEKL. This CDR3 is 12 amino acids long. The CDR3 bases are TGCGCCAGCAGCCGAACAGGGGGTGAGCAGTACTTC. Its translation is CASSRTGGEQYF.

The chain combines TRBV4-1 with TRBJ2-4; the D gene is possibly TRBD1 (5 bases). CDR3 length: 18 residues. With 0 bases removed from V and 0 bases from J, the gap between germline ends came to 15 bases. Germline V gene lookup returns CDR1 MGHRA and CDR2 YSYEKL. The CDR3 is CASSQDVERTLAKNIQYF. The CDR3 nucleotides read TGCGCCAGCAGCCAAGATGTAGAAAGGACACTAGCCAAAAACATTCAGTACTTC.

This CDR3 is CASSLAQGGGSPLHF. The CDR3 nucleotides are TGTGCCAGCAGCTTAGCGCAGGGGGGAGGATCACCCCTCCACTTT. This rearrangement joins TRBV7-6 to TRBJ1-6, with 7 bases lining up with TRBD1. Germline V gene data show CDR1 as SGHVS and CDR2 as FNYEAQ. The trim removed 0 bases at V and 10 bases at J, leaving 6 bases unmatched. The CDR3 spans 15 residues.